At least ten counts were recorded for the clone carrying this TCR beta chain. In TCRdb, the 5' RACE reads were re-called with MiXCR into one record per CDR3 protein. The profile shows a few hundred thousand distinct CDR3 sequences, 9.6% of them singletons. The entry originates in a study of identical twins. Germline CDR1 and CDR2: LNHDA and SQIVND (reference sequence). The CDR3 loop spans 16 amino acids. V was cut by 7 bases and J by 0 bases, with 17 bases left in between. This sample was shared with a second study, whose subject was yellow fever vaccine responses in identical twins.

Sample: PBMCs. The clonotype comes from a woman aged 18 to 35 in good health. The chain has TRBV19 and TRBJ2-3; unclear D gene. The CDR3 DNA is TGTGCCAGTACCCGATCCCCGGGTACTAGCACAGATACGCAGTATTTT. Translation: CASTRSPGTSTDTQYF.